This is a list of T cell receptor beta chains from one sample in a study of cytomegalovirus exposure and HLA in healthy donors. TCRdb's table, derived via immunoSEQ multiplex PCR, lists solely in-frame clones and lacks some. The sample includes approximately 140,000 clones, roughly 80% of them seen just once. The sample taken for sequencing was PBMCs. These receptors were obtained from a female donor in good health and CMV-seronegative. Both conserved end residues are part of each CDR3. The order of the fields is D gene, V gene, J gene, clone size, CDR3 protein, CDR3 DNA. A D gene is named only where the DNA matches it firmly. The listing skips clone size in some rows; elsewhere it reads once, few, many or a size class.

TRBD1	TRBV19	TRBJ2-7	few	CASQTGGSLYEQYF	TGTGCCAGTCAGACAGGGGGCTCTCTCTACGAGCAGTACTTC
-	TRBV11-2	TRBJ1-4	-	CASSLDWQDNEKLFF	TGTGCCAGCAGCCTAGATTGGCAGGATAATGAAAAACTGTTTTTT
TRBD2	TRBV9	TRBJ2-1	-	CASSPRSLAGMENEQFF	TGTGCCAGCAGCCCGCGCTCCTTAGCGGGAATGGAAAATGAGCAGTTCTTC
TRBD1	TRBV2	TRBJ2-7	-	CASSGTGGSYEQYF	TGTGCCAGCAGCGGGACAGGGGGGTCCTACGAGCAGTACTTC
TRBD1	TRBV5-6	TRBJ1-2	-	CASSLPGQLPYGYTF	TGTGCCAGCAGCCTTCCGGGACAGCTACCCTATGGCTACACCTTC
TRBD1	TRBV6-5	TRBJ1-2	-	CASRTSGGGYGYTF	TGTGCCAGCAGGACATCAGGGGGCGGCTATGGCTACACCTTC
-	TRBV6-6	TRBJ2-5	once	CASSPPEGQTQYF	TGTGCCAGCAGCCCCCCGGAGGGCCAGACCCAGTACTTC
-	TRBV9	TRBJ1-1	-	CASTLFGGDMNTEAFF	TGTGCCAGCACCCTTTTTGGGGGCGACATGAACACTGAAGCTTTCTTT
-	TRBV28	TRBJ1-2	-	CASSLGLRRGGYTF	TGTGCCAGCAGTTTGGGTCTTCGACGGGGTGGCTACACCTTC
TRBD1	TRBV28	TRBJ1-5	few	CRTGRSNQPQHF	TGCCGGACAGGGCGCAGCAATCAGCCCCAGCATTTT
TRBD1	TRBV9	TRBJ2-3	-	CASSPDRLPDTQYF	TGTGCCAGCAGCCCGGACAGGTTGCCAGATACGCAGTATTTT
TRBD2	TRBV9	TRBJ2-7	-	CASSTDGTSDDEQYF	TGTGCCAGCTCCACGGACGGGACTAGCGACGACGAGCAGTACTTC
-	TRBV18	TRBJ1-5	-	CASSDRDINQPQHF	TGTGCCAGCTCAGACCGGGACATCAATCAGCCCCAGCATTTT
TRBD1	TRBV11-2	TRBJ2-3	-	CASSQGARWYF	TGTGCCAGCAGCCAGGGGGCGCGGTGGTATTTT
-	TRBV6-1	TRBJ2-2	-	CALDTSRLTGELFF	TGTGCCCTAGACACTAGCCGCCTAACCGGGGAGCTGTTTTTT
-	TRBV27	TRBJ1-1	few	CASRKVGVNTEAFF	TGTGCCAGCAGAAAGGTAGGGGTGAACACTGAAGCTTTCTTT
-	TRBV19	TRBJ1-5	-	CASTTTWTDNQPQHF	TGTGCCAGTACCACGACGTGGACAGACAATCAGCCCCAGCATTTT
-	TRBV10-3	TRBJ2-2	few	CAISGWGDTGELFF	TGTGCCATCAGTGGTTGGGGAGATACCGGGGAGCTGTTTTTT
-	TRBV28	TRBJ1-5	-	CASIVGAPGGQPQHF	TGTGCCAGCATCGTGGGGGCTCCGGGAGGTCAGCCCCAGCATTTT
TRBD1	TRBV7-3	TRBJ2-7	-	CASSGAGTGISEQYF	TGTGCCAGCAGCGGAGCCGGGACAGGGATTTCCGAGCAGTACTTC
TRBD2	TRBV29-1	TRBJ2-1	once	CSVEDPGGSYNEQFF	TGCAGCGTTGAAGATCCGGGGGGGTCCTACAATGAGCAGTTCTTC
-	TRBV9	TRBJ2-3	-	CASSGFPGTDTQYF	TGTGCCAGCAGCGGGTTCCCGGGAACAGATACGCAGTATTTT
-	TRBV6-1	TRBJ1-4	-	CASSVQSFASNEKLFF	TGTGCCAGCAGTGTCCAGTCCTTCGCATCTAATGAAAAACTGTTTTTT
TRBD2	TRBV9	TRBJ2-2	-	CASSVWGRGGAGELFF	TGTGCCAGCAGCGTATGGGGGCGGGGGGGCGCCGGGGAGCTGTTTTTT
-	TRBV7-9	TRBJ1-1	few	CASLGVFAEAFF	TGTGCCTCCCTAGGGGTTTTCGCTGAAGCTTTCTTT
-	TRBV12-5	TRBJ2-3	-	CASGLVPGTDTQYF	TGTGCTAGTGGTTTGGTACCGGGTACAGATACGCAGTATTTT
TRBD1	TRBV5-4	TRBJ2-5	-	CASSPPGQRKETQYF	TGTGCCAGCAGTCCACCGGGACAGAGAAAAGAGACCCAGTACTTC
TRBD1	TRBV25-1	TRBJ2-3	-	CASPWIGQGADTQYF	TGTGCCAGCCCTTGGATCGGACAGGGGGCAGATACGCAGTATTTT
-	TRBV21-1	TRBJ2-6	-	CASSKLARGTGANVLTF	TGTGCCAGCAGCAAATTGGCCAGGGGGACTGGGGCCAACGTCCTGACTTTC
-	TRBV27	TRBJ2-5	-	CASSPTRQGMVQYF	TGTGCCAGCAGTCCCACCCGGCAGGGTATGGTGCAGTACTTC
-	TRBV29-1	TRBJ2-1	-	CSVVTVSIYNEQFF	TGCAGCGTTGTAACAGTGAGCATTTACAATGAGCAGTTCTTC
-	TRBV6-5	TRBJ1-5	-	CASSIFSNQPQHF	TGTGCCAGCAGTATCTTTAGCAATCAGCCCCAGCATTTT
TRBD1	TRBV18	TRBJ1-3	-	CASSPRDSSGNTIYF	TGTGCCAGCTCACCCCGGGACAGCTCTGGAAACACCATATATTTT